This T cell receptor beta chain was sequenced in a study of PD-L1 blockade in urothelial cancer. Study-level background: Male sex and bladder-origin urothelial cancer were recorded for about 90% of the roughly 29 patients. Per blood sample, T cells had a median of roughly 150,000.

Time point meaning: pretreatment peripheral blood. This clone was seen a handful of times. Spiking each PCR with synthetic TCR analog templates was performed. Measured with immunoSEQ multiplex PCR; TCRdb has only the in-frame clones, and not every one. There are tens of thousands of clones in the sample; 84% occur only once, and roughly 2% lies in the top ten. The germline gives CDR1 MGHRA, CDR2 YSYEKL. Trimming took 3 bases from V and 11 from J; bases not matched to a gene: 11. This CDR3 is built from 14 residues. The receptor was derived from a man aged 55 to 70 with urothelial cancer. The chain employs TRBV4-1 and TRBJ2-7, with TRBD1 matching over 9 bases. The specimen was PBMCs, collected around atezolizumab (anti-PD-L1) treatment. This CDR3 is CASSQDVQRQGEYF. The CDR3, as DNA: TGCGCCAGCAGCCAGGATGTGCAACGACAGGGGGAGTACTTC.